The clone carrying this T cell receptor beta chain was seen just once. The sample comes from a study of blood T cell repertoires in COVID-19. Across the study: PBMCs, B-cell-depleted T cells, or T cells provided the cDNA or gDNA that made up the material.

This CDR3 is 15 amino acids long. V was pared by 6 bases and J by 8 bases, with 20 bases between. The germline V gene has CDR1 SNHLY and CDR2 FYNNEI. The cohort comprised adults aged 18 to 89 years residing in approximately 25 US areas. Participants' own reports of clinical history determined their cohort assignment. Original methodology: Cell counts per sample came from amplifying reference gene primers. TCRdb's copy holds only in-frame clones and misses some; the assay was immunoSEQ multiplex PCR. V, J and clone size are those of that table, while D and trimming were read from the DNA. This table holds 110,000 to 150,000 clones, about 85% found once.

The TCR was taken from a woman aged 35 to 49 who had recovered from COVID-19. The chain employs TRBV2 and TRBJ2-1; D gene uncertain. Sequenced: PBMCs or T cells enriched from blood (not recorded which). CDR3 protein: CASRPPFGGPDEQFF. CDR3 nucleotides: TGTGCCAGCAGGCCCCCATTTGGTGGGCCCGATGAGCAGTTCTTC.